This TCR beta chain derives from a study of T cells in tuberculosis. Study information: Blood was taken before or within 7 days of anti-tuberculosis therapy.

Germline-derived CDR1 and CDR2 are SEHNR and FQNEAQ (reference sequence). The length of the CDR3 is 14 residues. The ends were cut back, 9 bases at V and 6 bases at J, with 21 bases in the middle. Clones were read by immunoSEQ multiplex PCR, and TCRdb kept only the in-frame ones, dropping some. The repertoire consists of some 30,000 clones, with roughly 86% occurring once and the leading ten covering about 5%. Time point noted: new active TB diagnosis, blood taken before or within 7 days of starting treatment. The origin of this receptor is an adult with tuberculosis. The V gene is TRBV7-9, the J gene TRBJ2-7, with TRBD1 as a possible D gene (5 bases). The sequences come from PBMCs, collected at tuberculosis diagnosis. The CDR3: CASSTITGNPEQYF. The CDR3 DNA sequence: TGTGCCAGTTCTACCATAACAGGAAACCCCGAGCAGTACTTC.